Listed here is a single T cell receptor (beta chain). Germline V lookup: CDR1 KGHSH, CDR2 LQKENI. The germline V and J ends were trimmed by 0 bases and 3 bases, with 9 bases remaining between them. This CDR3 contains 15 residues. The entry originates in a study of control samples from healthy donors and cancer patients. Generated by immunoSEQ multiplex PCR, the TCRdb table keeps only in-frame clones and is missing some. The table has about 93,000 clones, roughly 90% seen once. The source material was blood. The rearrangement links TRBV18 to TRBJ2-1; D remains unclear. This TCR came from an older woman in good health. The CDR3 DNA follows: TGTGCCAGCTCACCACCAAGGGTCCTCTACAATGAGCAGTTCTTC. Translating it yields CASSPPRVLYNEQFF.